The 16 T cell receptor beta chains listed next were all sequenced from one sample in a study of CD8 T cells in ankylosing spondylitis. From the 5' RACE reads, TCRdb called clonotypes with MiXCR, one entry per CDR3 protein. Of about 150,000 distinct CDR3 sequences in the sample, around 10% were seen once. Sequencing used blood, either unsorted or a sorted T cell fraction (not recorded which). The receptors shown here come from a female donor with ankylosing spondylitis or in good health (not recorded which).

This sequence joins TRBV10-3 and TRBJ1-1, with 8 bases that match TRBD1. In germline, CDR1 is ENHRY, CDR2 SYGVKD. V lost 2 bases, J lost 1 base, and 6 bases stayed unmatched. The CDR3 loop spans 16 amino acids. The CDR3 nucleotides are TGTGCCATCAGTGAGGGACAGGGACAAGGGAACACTGAAGCTTTCTTT. It codes for CAISEGQGQGNTEAFF.

This clonotype was observed many times. The V and J genes are TRBV5-1 and TRBJ1-1; D possibly corresponds to TRBD1 (6 bases). The CDR3 is made up of 15 amino acids. Germline V CDR1 and CDR2: SGHRS, YFSETQ. The V end was cut by 0 bases, the J end by 1 base, with 10 bases between. The CDR3 DNA follows: TGCGCCAGCAGCTTGGAGGACAGTCAGAACACTGAAGCTTTCTTT. Translating gives CASSLEDSQNTEAFF.

This clonotype showed up many times. The chain joins TRBV20-1 to TRBJ1-5; tentatively, D is TRBD1 (5 bases). V was shortened by 5 bases and J by 3 bases, with 17 bases between the two germline ends. Germline V gene sequence: CDR1 DFQATT, CDR2 SNEGSKA (reference sequence). CDR3 length: 15 amino acids. CDR3 sequence: CSALAGPLINQPQHF. As DNA, the CDR3 is TGCAGTGCTTTGGCAGGGCCCCTAATCAATCAGCCCCAGCATTTT.

This clonotype appeared many times. The J gene is TRBJ2-7, the V gene TRBV28; tentative D call: TRBD1 (5 bases). CDR1 MDHEN and CDR2 SYDVKM come from the germline V gene. This CDR3 region has 15 residues. Trimming removed 3 bases at V and 0 bases at J, with 12 bases between. CDR3 sequence: CASSFRGPSSYEQYF. The DNA for the CDR3 is TGTGCCAGCAGTTTTAGGGGTCCTAGCTCCTACGAGCAGTACTTC.

This clonotype was counted at least ten times. The gene calls are TRBV7-8 and TRBJ2-5; 7 bases fit TRBD1. This CDR3 has 13 residues. With V trimmed by 3 bases and J by 10 bases, 8 bases remained unmatched. In germline, CDR1 is SGHVS, CDR2 FQNEAQ. This chain's CDR3 is CASSFGTVLGQYF. CDR3 coding DNA: TGTGCCAGCAGCTTTGGGACAGTGTTGGGCCAGTACTTC.

This clonotype was counted at least ten times. The chain employs TRBV28 and TRBJ2-3; D gene uncertain. V was trimmed by 3 bases and J by 6 bases, leaving 13 bases between them. This CDR3 is 14 amino acids long. Germline values: CDR1 MDHEN, CDR2 SYDVKM. CDR3 nucleotides: TGTGCCAGCAGTTTCCCCCTATTCAGGGATACGCAGTATTTT. Translated: CASSFPLFRDTQYF.

This chain connects TRBV5-8 to TRBJ2-2; tentatively, D is TRBD1 or TRBD2 (5 bases each). The CDR3 has 16 amino acids. Germline values: CDR1 SGHTS, CDR2 YDEGEE. Trimming left V 5 bases short and J 4 bases short, with 18 bases between. The CDR3 region is CASSSFGRERTGELFF. CDR3 nucleotide sequence: TGTGCCAGCAGTAGCTTTGGCAGGGAGCGCACCGGGGAGCTGTTTTTT.

Many counts were recorded for this clonotype. The CDR3 loop is CASSFWTDNEQFF. The CDR3 region has the DNA TGTGCCAGCAGCTTCTGGACAGACAATGAGCAGTTCTTC. The rearrangement joins TRBV7-9 to TRBJ2-1, with a possible D match to TRBD1 (6 bases). CDR3 length equals 13 residues. The germline CDR1 and CDR2 sequences are SEHNR and FQNEAQ (reference sequence). Deletions cut 3 bases from V and 5 bases from J, with 8 bases between. Full variable domain (rest looked up from reference TRBV7-9 and TRBJ2-1): DTGVSQNPRHKITKRGQNVTFRCDPISEHNRLYWYRQTLGQGPEFLTYFQNEAQLEKSRLLSDRFSAERPKGSFSTLEIQRTEQGDSAMYLCASSFWTDNEQFFGPGTRLTVL.

This clonotype was detected many times. The V gene is TRBV12-3 or TRBV12-4, the J gene TRBJ2-2; 10 nucleotides line up with TRBD2. This CDR3 has 17 residues. V lost 10 bases and J lost 6; bases outside the gene matches: 17. The CDR3, as DNA: TGTGCCATCCCTAATAGGCCCCAGCGGGGGGGCCCCGGGGAGCTGTTTTTT. Translated, it gives CAIPNRPQRGGPGELFF.

This clonotype was picked up many times. The chain joins TRBV12-3 or TRBV12-4 to TRBJ1-2; 7 bases map to TRBD1. With 6 bases clipped from V and 4 bases from J, the junction kept 14 bases outside the gene matches. The CDR3 loop spans 16 amino acids. The CDR3 region is CASSQIYGQASYGYTF. DNA of the CDR3: TGTGCCAGCAGCCAAATTTACGGACAGGCCAGCTATGGCTACACCTTC.

This clonotype has at least ten counts. The CDR3 region has the DNA TGTGCCAGCAGCTTTGCGGGTACCTACGAGCAGTACTTC. Translation gives CASSFAGTYEQYF. The rearrangement uses TRBV7-2 and TRBJ2-7, with D perhaps matching TRBD2 (5 bases). The CDR3 extends over 13 amino acids. Germline V CDR1 and CDR2: SGHTA, FQGNSA. V lost 3 bases to trimming and J lost 2 bases, with 8 bases between them. The complete variable domain, with remaining parts taken from reference TRBV7-2 and TRBJ2-7, reads GAGVSQSPSNKVTEKGKDVELRCDPISGHTALYWYRQSLGQGLEFLIYFQGNSAPDKSGLPSDRFSAERTGGSVSTLTIQRTQQEDSAVYLCASSFAGTYEQYFGPGTRLTVT.

A note on this clonotype: The junction shows a germline mismatch at one end, possibly a read error. The chain uses TRBV5-4 and TRBJ2-7; no clear D gene. The CDR3 is 13 residues long. Germline V lookup: CDR1 SGHNT, CDR2 YYREEE (reference sequence). CDR3 DNA: TGTGCCAGCAGCCTCGGGTCGTCCTGCGAGCAGTACTTC. Its protein product is CASSLGSSCEQYF.

This clonotype appeared many times. The chain joins TRBV4-2 to TRBJ1-3; TRBD1 matches 7 bases. Germline lookup yields CDR1 LGHNA and CDR2 YNFKEQ. Trimming at V came to 1 base and at J to 0 bases, leaving 9 bases not matched to a gene. The CDR3 is 18 amino acids. The CDR3 loop is CASSQASAGGTSGNTIYF. The CDR3 bases are TGTGCCAGCAGCCAAGCATCGGCAGGGGGAACCTCTGGAAACACCATATATTTT.

This clonotype was detected many times. The chain joins TRBV12-3 or TRBV12-4 to TRBJ2-7; D unresolved. The CDR3 is 12 amino acids. Deletions cut 3 bases from V and 5 bases from J, with 8 bases between. As DNA, the CDR3 is TGTGCCAGCAGTTTTCATTCCGACGAGCAGTACTTC. This codes for CASSFHSDEQYF.

This clonotype was detected ten times or more. This rearrangement joins TRBV5-5 to TRBJ2-7; TRBD1 agrees at 10 bases. The CDR3 covers 15 residues. Germline values: CDR1 SGHKS, CDR2 YYEKEE (reference sequence). The V segment lost 3 bases and the J segment 1 base; nucleotides outside the gene matches: 4. CDR3 amino acids: CASSYGQGVSYEQYF. The CDR3 DNA reads TGTGCCAGCAGCTATGGACAGGGGGTTTCCTACGAGCAGTACTTC.

For this clonotype: A junction end diverges from the germline sequence, so it may reflect a read error. The chain combines TRBV5-6 with TRBJ2-2; D may be TRBD2 (6 bases). The CDR3 has 13 residues. CDR1 is SGHDT and CDR2 is YYEEEE in the germline V gene. The CDR3 loop reads CANSLAGTGELFF. The DNA of the CDR3 is TGTGCCAACAGCTTGGCGGGGACCGGGGAGCTGTTTTTT.